This T cell receptor (beta chain) was recovered during a study of Tregs in tolerant kidney transplant recipients. The protocol was immunoSEQ multiplex PCR, while the TCRdb copy is restricted to in-frame clones and leaves out a portion. The repertoire holds 75,000 to 80,000 clones, around 90% seen once, with approximately 0.37% in the top ten. This CDR3 spans 14 amino acids. Deletions cut 4 bases from V and 6 bases from J, with 13 bases between. Germline V gene data show CDR1 as SGHKS and CDR2 as YYEKEE (reference sequence). The clonotype comes from a human donor who received a combined kidney and bone marrow transplant. This sample comprised Tregs from blood, obtained before the transplant. This chain links TRBV5-5 with TRBJ2-2; D could derive from TRBD1 or TRBD2 (5 bases each). The CDR3 DNA reads TGTGCCAGCAGCCCCGGGACGCTCTCCGGGGAGCTGTTTTTT. It encodes CASSPGTLSGELFF. Complete variable domain (other parts from reference TRBV5-5 and TRBJ2-2): DAGVTQSPTHLIKTRGQQVTLRCSPISGHKSVSWYQQVLGQGPQFIFQYYEKEERGRGNFPDRFSARQFPNYSSELNVNALLLGDSALYLCASSPGTLSGELFFGEGSRLTVL.